The 15 T cell receptor beta chains below come from one sample, sequenced in a study of Ad26.COV2.S vaccination and SARS-CoV-2 variants. Indicated treatment: roughly 20 received Ad26.COV2.S at low or high dose, single or two shots; about five received placebo; per-sample allocation not given. Sampling occurred on day 63 after the first vaccine or placebo injection. Data came from immunoSEQ multiplex PCR; TCRdb stores just in-frame clones and leaves some out. The sample includes 300,000 to 350,000 clones, around four fifths of them seen just once. The sample in question was peripheral blood, obtained in a trial of Ad26.COV2.S vaccine versus placebo. The receptors were gathered from a person between 18 and 59 years old who received the Ad26.COV2.S COVID-19 vaccine or a placebo.

The CDR3 DNA follows: TGTGCCTCCGACCGGGACAGGGACGGAAACACCATATATTTT. Translating it yields CASDRDRDGNTIYF. The rearrangement uses TRBV30 and TRBJ1-3, with 9 bases fitting TRBD1. CDR1 is GTSNPN and CDR2 is SVGIG in the germline V gene (reference sequence). Germline trimming cut 7 bases from V and 4 bases from J; bases unmatched to any gene: 8. The CDR3 is made up of 14 amino acids.

The J gene is TRBJ1-5, the V gene TRBV28, with D unclear. CDR3 size: 12 residues. The germline gives CDR1 MDHEN, CDR2 SYDVKM. V was shortened by 9 bases and J by 6 bases, with 12 bases between the two germline ends. This CDR3 reads CASAVGSQPQHF. As DNA, the CDR3 is TGTGCCAGTGCTGTGGGAAGTCAGCCCCAGCATTTT. Full variable domain (remainder filled in from reference TRBV28 and TRBJ1-5): DVKVTQSSRYLVKRTGEKVFLECVQDMDHENMFWYRQDPGLGLRLIYFSYDVKMKEKGDIPEGYSVSREKKERFSLILESASTNQTSMYLCASAVGSQPQHFGDGTRLSIL.

The chain employs TRBV30 and TRBJ1-1, with D perhaps TRBD1 (5 bases). The CDR3 is 13 residues long. The V gene lost 3 bases and the J gene lost 6 bases, with 14 bases spanning the gap. Germline V CDR1 and CDR2: GTSNPN, SVGIG (reference sequence). The CDR3 DNA follows: TGTGCCTGGAGGGGACGGCCGGAGGCTGAAGCTTTCTTT. Its protein is CAWRGRPEAEAFF.

The table lists this clone with a few counts. V is TRBV9 and J is TRBJ1-5; 8 positions match TRBD1. Germline loops: CDR1 SGDLS, CDR2 YYNGEE. Trimming at V came to 2 bases and at J to 0 bases, leaving 4 bases not matched to a gene. The CDR3 covers 16 residues. The CDR3 sequence is CASSVKTGDSNQPQHF. CDR3 coding DNA: TGTGCCAGCAGCGTGAAGACAGGGGATAGCAATCAGCCCCAGCATTTT.

This clone was picked up a small number of times. The V and J genes are TRBV14 and TRBJ2-3; 7 bases match TRBD2. The CDR3 totals 18 residues. Germline CDR1 SGHDN, CDR2 FVKESK. V trimming: 0 bases; J trimming: 0 bases; junction bases outside the gene matches: 9. The CDR3 loop is CASSQDFWEGPSTDTQYF. Written as DNA, the CDR3 is TGTGCCAGCAGCCAAGATTTTTGGGAGGGGCCTAGCACAGATACGCAGTATTTT. The full variable domain, completed using reference TRBV14 and TRBJ2-3, is EAGVTQFPSHSVIEKGQTVTLRCDPISGHDNLYWYRRVMGKEIKFLLHFVKESKQDESGMPNNRFLAERTGGTYSTLKVQPAELEDSGVYFCASSQDFWEGPSTDTQYFGPGTRLTVL.

The chain combines TRBV11-3 with TRBJ1-3; no clear D gene. V was pared by 5 bases and J by 0 bases, with 11 bases between. Germline V gene data show CDR1 as SGHNT and CDR2 as YENEEA. CDR3 length: 15 residues. The CDR3 here is CASSVFENSGNTIYF. DNA for the CDR3: TGTGCCAGCAGCGTCTTTGAGAACTCTGGAAACACCATATATTTT.

V is TRBV28 and J is TRBJ2-7; D unclear. This CDR3 spans 14 amino acids. The V end lost 3 bases, the J end lost 2 bases, and 11 bases lay between the germline ends. The germline V gene encodes CDR1 MDHEN and CDR2 SYDVKM. The CDR3 spells CASSFSDGPYEQYF. DNA for the CDR3: TGTGCCAGCAGTTTTTCGGACGGTCCCTACGAGCAGTACTTC. Drawing the rest from reference TRBV28 and TRBJ2-7, the complete variable domain is DVKVTQSSRYLVKRTGEKVFLECVQDMDHENMFWYRQDPGLGLRLIYFSYDVKMKEKGDIPEGYSVSREKKERFSLILESASTNQTSMYLCASSFSDGPYEQYFGPGTRLTVT.

The chain uses TRBV7-2 and TRBJ2-5; 7 bases fit TRBD2. CDR1 is SGHTA and CDR2 is FQGNSA in the germline V gene. The length of the CDR3 is 18 residues. Trimming cost V 4 bases and J 0 bases; bases outside gene matches: 14. CDR3 region: CASSSPWGGTPYQETQYF. CDR3 DNA sequence: TGTGCCAGCAGCTCCCCCTGGGGGGGGACTCCGTACCAAGAGACCCAGTACTTC.

The rearrangement uses TRBV28 and TRBJ2-7; 7 nucleotides line up with TRBD1. V lost 8 bases to trimming and J lost 4 bases; unmatched junction nucleotides: 17. Per germline, CDR1 MDHEN and CDR2 SYDVKM. The CDR3 is made up of 16 amino acids. CDR3 nucleotide sequence: TGTGCCAGCTCAAAACAGGGGTTCTCGGCCCCTTACGAGCAGTACTTC. The encoded protein is CASSKQGFSAPYEQYF.

The chain carries TRBV7-9 and TRBJ2-3, with D perhaps TRBD2 (5 bases). Per germline, CDR1 SEHNR and CDR2 FQNEAQ (reference sequence). The CDR3 loop spans 13 amino acids. V was cut by 5 bases and J by 9 bases, with 15 bases left in between. CDR3 sequence (DNA): TGTGCCAGCAGCCAGCAGACTACGCCCACGCAGTATTTT. Its protein product is CASSQQTTPTQYF.

The sample holds a few counts of this clone. V and J are TRBV5-1 and TRBJ2-2; 7 nucleotides agree with TRBD2. Germline CDR1 and CDR2: SGHRS and YFSETQ. Trimming took 3 bases from V and 7 from J; bases not matched to a gene: 12. The CDR3 totals 16 residues. The CDR3 DNA follows: TGCGCCAGCAGCTCGAATGCGGGGGAAGAAGGCGGGGAGCTGTTTTTT. Its translation is CASSSNAGEEGGELFF.

The gene calls are TRBV7-7 and TRBJ2-3; perhaps TRBD1 as D (5 bases). This CDR3 has 15 residues. Trimming cost V 1 base and J 0 bases, with 8 bases left between them. Germline values: CDR1 SSHAT, CDR2 FNYEAQ (reference sequence). CDR3 DNA: TGTGCCAGCAGCTTAGATGGACAAAGCACAGATACGCAGTATTTT. Its protein product is CASSLDGQSTDTQYF.

DNA of the CDR3: TGTGCCAGCAGCCTGATGGGACAGTACTATGGCTACACCTTC. Protein: CASSLMGQYYGYTF. The chain links TRBV5-4 to TRBJ1-2; TRBD1 matches at 7 bases. Germline V lookup: CDR1 SGHNT, CDR2 YYREEE (reference sequence). J gave up 3 bases and V 4 bases, and 6 bases lay outside the gene matches. The CDR3 has 14 amino acids.

The sample holds one count of this clone. This chain uses TRBV7-9 with TRBJ1-1; TRBD1 might be the D (6 bases). This CDR3 comprises 14 residues. V was shortened by 4 bases and J by 2 bases, with 11 bases between the two germline ends. CDR1 and CDR2 (germline): SEHNR, FQNEAQ (reference sequence). CDR3 residues: CASSSRGRNTEAFF. The CDR3 DNA is TGTGCCAGCAGCTCCAGGGGTAGAAACACTGAAGCTTTCTTT.

This clone was recorded a few times. A read error may produce the germline difference seen at one junction end. This sample includes further DNA sequences coding for the same CDR3. The J gene is TRBJ1-2, the V gene TRBV5-6; no clear D. CDR3 length: 13 amino acids. Germline assignment: CDR1 SGHDT and CDR2 YYEEEE. The CDR3 DNA reads TGTGCCAGCAGCTTCACAACTAATTATGGCTACACCTTC. Amino acid sequence: CASSFTTNYGYTF. Full variable domain (outside the CDR3, taken from reference TRBV5-6 and TRBJ1-2): DAGVTQSPTHLIKTRGQQVTLRCSPKSGHDTVSWYQQALGQGPQFIFQYYEEEERQRGNFPDRFSGHQFPNYSSELNVNALLLGDSALYLCASSFTTNYGYTFGSGTRLTVV.